This T cell receptor beta chain is drawn from a study of blood T cells in healthy people across ages. Turning to this clonotype: What it recognizes is unknown.

Study-level points and caveats: The study lacked donor CMV status, which possibly confounded expanded clonotype changes.

Then a second PCR, running roughly 7 to 11 cycles, was carried out with a sample-barcoded 5' primer and a J-beta primer mix. TCRdb fed the 5' RACE reads into MiXCR, producing one record per CDR3 protein. Here the sample spans 1 million to 1.2 million distinct CDR3 sequences, less than 45% being singletons. Between the trimmed V and J ends, which lost 2 bases and 12 bases, there was a span of 14 bases. This CDR3 region has 12 residues. The germline V gene encodes CDR1 MNHNS and CDR2 SASEGT. V is TRBV6-1 and J is TRBJ2-7, with a possible D match to TRBD2 (5 bases). This clonotype was sampled from a man aged 18 to 29 in good health. Source material: blood. DNA of the CDR3: TGTGCCAGCAGTGAACTTTGGGGAGAGGTGTACTTC. It codes for CASSELWGEVYF.